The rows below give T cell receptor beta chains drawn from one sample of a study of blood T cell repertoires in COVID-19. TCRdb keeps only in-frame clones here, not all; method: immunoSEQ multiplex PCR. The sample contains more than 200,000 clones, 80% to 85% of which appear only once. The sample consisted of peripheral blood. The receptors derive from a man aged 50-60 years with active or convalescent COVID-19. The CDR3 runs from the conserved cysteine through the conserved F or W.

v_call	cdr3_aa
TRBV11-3	CASSLGPFYEQYF
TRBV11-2	CASSLPQGGSYEQYF
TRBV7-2	CASSSDRANSPLHF
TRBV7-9	CASSPQGNYGYTF
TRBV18	CASSPDRGPNQPQHF
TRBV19	CASKPLGGLGYGYTF
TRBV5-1	CASSLARVEGQETQYF
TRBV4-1	CASSQEQSISYNEQFF
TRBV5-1	CASSLAISSSGNTIYF
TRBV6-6	CASSGPTRKDTQYF
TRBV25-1	CASSELAGGRNEQFF
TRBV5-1	CASSPLGRDGYTF
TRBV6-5	CASSPDRENTGELFF
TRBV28	CASSPRQAGEKLFF
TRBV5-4	CASSSASSGGSKTQYF
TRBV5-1	CASSLGQGSYEQYF
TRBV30	CAWSVKPGELFF
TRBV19	CASSATQNTEAFF
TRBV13	CASSLGGTGSVGGYTF
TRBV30	CAWRGQGAGEQYF